This TCR beta chain was identified in a study of T cells after somatic rescue of genetic block. The CDR3 extends over 15 amino acids. The J segment lost 2 bases and the V segment lost 2 bases, leaving 4 bases of the junction unmatched. The germline V gene encodes CDR1 MNHEY and CDR2 SVGAGI. The assay was immunoSEQ multiplex PCR, and TCRdb's table has in-frame clones only and misses some. The sample lists some 13,000 clones; around 72% were seen once. The receptor's source is a boy between 10 and 17 years old. Material for sequencing was peripheral blood mononuclear cells (PBMCs). The chain carries TRBV6-5 and TRBJ2-7; the match to TRBD2 covers 9 bases. The CDR3 nucleotides read TGTGCCAGCAGTTACGGACTAGCGAACACCTACGAGCAGTACTTC. Translation: CASSYGLANTYEQYF.